The present T cell receptor beta chain was sequenced within a study of vaccination and CD4 T cells after COVID-19. Study details: Convalescent donors totaled six males and four females, including two who were Hispanic. Samples taken post-COVID came a median 101 days after diagnosis, ranging from 35 to 161.

Details on this clonotype: Its antigen remains unknown.

The Oncomine TCR Beta short-read assay sequenced DNA from cultured CD4+ T cells. TCRdb reprocessed the PCR reads with MiXCR, giving one entry per CDR3 protein. Counted here are roughly 10,000 distinct CDR3 sequences, more than 25% occurring once; the ten biggest clones make up over 12%. V gave up 6 bases and J gave up 5 bases; unmatched junction bases: 9. CDR1 and CDR2 (germline): DFQATT, SNEGSKA (reference sequence). The CDR3 spans 13 residues. The treatment was: approximately nine-day PBMC culture with coronavirus spike peptide pools or control peptides (ViraFEST assay). The sample in question was CD4+ T cells from blood, cultured in vitro, obtained after SARS-CoV-2 vaccination. V and J are TRBV20-1 and TRBJ1-1; TRBD1 aligns across 7 bases. This receptor was taken from a human donor who had recovered from COVID-19. The CDR3 DNA sequence: TGCAGTGCCCGATCAGGGGGGGAAACTGAAGCTTTCTTT. It codes for CSARSGGETEAFF.